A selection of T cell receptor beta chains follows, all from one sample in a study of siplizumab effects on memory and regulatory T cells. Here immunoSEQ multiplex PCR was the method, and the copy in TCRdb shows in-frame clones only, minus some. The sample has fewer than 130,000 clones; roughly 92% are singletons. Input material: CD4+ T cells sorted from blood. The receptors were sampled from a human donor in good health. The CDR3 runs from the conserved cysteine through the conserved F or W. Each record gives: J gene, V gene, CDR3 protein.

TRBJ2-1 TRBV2 CASSPLAGHRFF
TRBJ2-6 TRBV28 CASSFAVYQSGANVLTF
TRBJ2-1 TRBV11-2 CASSSGRDGQFF
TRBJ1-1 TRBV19 CASSIDGSLGAFF
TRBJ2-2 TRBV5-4 CASSPRQALNTGELFF
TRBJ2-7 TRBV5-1 CASSLRAAEQYF
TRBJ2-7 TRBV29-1 CSVALDRGREQYF
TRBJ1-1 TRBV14 CASSQALGTGTDTEAFF
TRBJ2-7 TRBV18 CASSPGTADYEQYF
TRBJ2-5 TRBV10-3 CAISESTAAVVRETQYF
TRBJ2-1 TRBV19 CASRTSGGARGGEQFF
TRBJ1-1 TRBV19 CASSILPTGETEAFF
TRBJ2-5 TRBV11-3 CASSSPPGLAGPQETQYF
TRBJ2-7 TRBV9 CASSVAAGAYEQYF
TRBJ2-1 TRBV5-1 CASSSQAGGPRNEQFF
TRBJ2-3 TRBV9 CASSVSGGLAGGTDTQYF
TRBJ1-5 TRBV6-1 CASGTALLFNQPQHF
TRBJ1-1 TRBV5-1 CASSLGGMNTEAFF
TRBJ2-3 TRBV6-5 CASGRPDTQYF
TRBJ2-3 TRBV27 CASSGQMGLRTGDTQYF
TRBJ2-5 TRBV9 CASTKGQGRVETQYF
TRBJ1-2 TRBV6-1 CASVRGAINDYGYTF
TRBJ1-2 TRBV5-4 CATLNRVNYGYTF
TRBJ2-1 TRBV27 CASSILGWTNEQFF
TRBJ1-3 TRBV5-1 CASSLTGGNTIYF
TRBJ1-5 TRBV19 CASSIDGTGHSNQPQHF
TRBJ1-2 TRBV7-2 CASSQSMSYTF
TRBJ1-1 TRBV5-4 CASSQRQGSTEAFF
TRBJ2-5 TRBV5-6 CASSLGSRGETQYF
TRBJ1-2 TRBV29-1 CSVHNRGEEYGYTF
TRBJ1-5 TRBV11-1 CASSSEENQPQHF
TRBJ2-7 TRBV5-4 CASSSPGTTQNEQYF